Listed here are 28 T cell receptor beta chains from one sample, sequenced in a study of CD8 T cells in ankylosing spondylitis. TCRdb re-called the 5' RACE reads through MiXCR, storing one row per CDR3 protein. The data show some 350,000 distinct CDR3 sequences, over 12% seen once. Sequencing used blood, either unsorted or a sorted T cell fraction (not recorded which). Receptor source: a male donor with ankylosing spondylitis or in good health (not recorded which).

This clonotype was observed many times. The genes are TRBV5-1 and TRBJ2-7; a possible D gene is TRBD1 (5 bases). The V and J ends lost 2 bases and 6 bases respectively, with 18 bases between them. Per germline, CDR1 SGHRS and CDR2 YFSETQ. The CDR3 is made up of 15 amino acids. The DNA for the CDR3 is TGCGCCAGCAGCTTCATGGGGCAGACTTCATCCGAGCAGTACTTC. Its protein is CASSFMGQTSSEQYF.

V gene TRBV30 combines with J gene TRBJ2-1; no clear D gene. V lost 5 bases to trimming and J lost 2 bases, with 13 bases between them. The germline CDR1 and CDR2 sequences are GTSNPN and SVGIG (reference sequence). The CDR3 contains 14 residues. The CDR3 nucleotides read TGTGCCTGGGGAACCGGACGGGCCTACAATGAGCAGTTCTTC. Its protein is CAWGTGRAYNEQFF.

The chain has TRBV10-2 and TRBJ2-5; D perhaps matches TRBD1 (6 bases). This CDR3 comprises 15 residues. Trimming shortened V by 0 bases and J by 5 bases, and 13 bases separated the two germline ends. Germline V gene data show CDR1 as WSHSY and CDR2 as SAAADI. CDR3 loop: CASSESEQGLETQYF. The CDR3, as DNA: TGCGCCAGCAGTGAGTCGGAGCAGGGGTTGGAGACCCAGTACTTC.

The chain has TRBV7-9 and TRBJ2-1, with D tentatively TRBD1 or TRBD2 (5 bases each). Germline CDR1 is SEHNR and CDR2 is FQNEAQ (reference sequence). The CDR3 loop spans 15 amino acids. Trimming shortened V by 4 bases and J by 2 bases, and 12 bases separated the two germline ends. The CDR3 region is CASSSSGTTYNEQFF. DNA of the CDR3: TGTGCCAGCAGCTCTTCCGGGACGACCTACAATGAGCAGTTCTTC.

This clonotype was observed a few times. The chain links TRBV9 to TRBJ2-3; the D gene could be TRBD1 or TRBD2 (5 bases each). The germline CDR1 and CDR2 sequences are SGDLS and YYNGEE. The CDR3 totals 13 residues. V lost 0 bases and J 5 bases, leaving 7 bases between the germline ends. This CDR3 is CASSVGGVDTQYF. CDR3 in DNA: TGTGCCAGCAGCGTAGGAGGGGTAGATACGCAGTATTTT.

The chain joins TRBV20-1 to TRBJ2-1; possible D gene TRBD2, 5 bases. V lost 5 bases and J 5 bases, leaving 10 bases between the germline ends. The CDR3 extends over 12 amino acids. Germline loops: CDR1 DFQATT, CDR2 SNEGSKA (reference sequence). This CDR3 is CSALLANNEQFF. The CDR3 DNA reads TGCAGTGCTCTCCTAGCCAACAATGAGCAGTTCTTC.

Ten or more counts support this clonotype. This chain joins TRBV9 and TRBJ2-5; D remains unclear. CDR1 and CDR2 from the germline V gene are SGDLS and YYNGEE. The CDR3 contains 13 residues. Trimming removed 0 bases at V and 1 base at J, with 4 bases between. For the CDR3, the DNA is TGTGCCAGCAGCGTAGTCCCCCAAGAGACCCAGTACTTC. Residues: CASSVVPQETQYF.

V is TRBV12-3 or TRBV12-4 and J is TRBJ2-5; D uncertain. Trimming removed 1 base at V and 5 bases at J, with 8 bases between. CDR3 size: 13 residues. CDR3 bases: TGTGCCAGCAGTTTAGAGTCCCTGGAGACCCAGTACTTC. Its protein is CASSLESLETQYF.

This clonotype was counted only a few times. CDR3 residues: CASSQGLPDGYNEQFF. The CDR3 nucleotides are TGTGCCAGCAGCCAAGGGCTCCCCGACGGCTACAATGAGCAGTTCTTC. The chain employs TRBV3-1 and TRBJ2-1; the D is unclear. Looked up from germline, CDR1 is LGHDT and CDR2 is YNNKEL (reference sequence). V was pared by 1 base and J by 3 bases, with 13 bases between. The CDR3 sequence is 16 residues long.

This sequence joins TRBV21-1 and TRBJ2-4; the table's TRBD2 call for D was not verified on the DNA. TRBV21-1 is classified as a pseudogene. The CDR3 length is 23 residues. As DNA, the CDR3 is TGTGCCAGCAGCATGACGGACGGGGCCCCGGGACTAGCGGTCGGTCTAGCCAAAAACATTCAGTACTTC. It encodes CASSMTDGAPGLAVGLAKNIQYF.

The chain employs TRBV10-3 and TRBJ2-1; 7 bases match TRBD1. The CDR3 totals 13 residues. Germline CDR1 reads ENHRY; CDR2 reads SYGVKD. The V and J ends lost 6 bases and 7 bases, in that order; junction bases with no gene match: 6. CDR3 nucleotides: TGTGCCATCAGGGGACAGAACGGTAATGAGCAGTTCTTC. This sequence encodes CAIRGQNGNEQFF.

This chain connects TRBV10-3 to TRBJ2-1; perhaps TRBD2 as D (5 bases). Germline CDR1 ENHRY, CDR2 SYGVKD. The CDR3 length is 14 residues. V dropped 10 bases and J dropped 2 bases, with 15 bases sitting between them. The CDR3 nucleotides read TGTGCCACCACGGAGGACCGCCCCTACAATGAGCAGTTCTTC. Translation: CATTEDRPYNEQFF.

J is TRBJ2-5 and V is TRBV2; the D is unclear. Germline assignment: CDR1 SNHLY and CDR2 FYNNEI. This CDR3 has 13 amino acids. V was shortened by 7 bases and J by 7 bases, with 16 bases between the two germline ends. The CDR3: CASNADSRVTQYF. The CDR3 region has the DNA TGTGCCAGCAATGCGGATAGCCGGGTGACCCAGTACTTC. Together with reference TRBV2 and TRBJ2-5, the CDR3 gives the full variable domain: EPEVTQTPSHQVTQMGQEVILRCVPISNHLYFYWYRQILGQKVEFLVSFYNNEISEKSEIFDDQFSVERPDGSNFTLKIRSTKLEDSAMYFCASNADSRVTQYFGPGTRLLVL.

J is TRBJ2-7 and V is TRBV3-1, with 7 bases that match TRBD2. The V gene's germline CDR1 is LGHDT and CDR2 YNNKEL (reference sequence). The CDR3 loop spans 12 amino acids. The J segment lost 9 bases and the V segment lost 1 base, leaving 3 bases of the junction unmatched. The CDR3: CASSQGLAVQYF. DNA of the CDR3: TGTGCCAGCAGCCAAGGTCTAGCGGTGCAGTACTTC.

This clonotype was detected only a few times. The chain carries TRBV12-3 or TRBV12-4 and TRBJ2-2; 8 bases are shared with TRBD1. The CDR3 totals 16 residues. The junction had 10 bases not matched to a gene; V was cut back by 7 bases and J by 3 bases. Written as DNA, the CDR3 is TGTGCCAGCAACCCGGGGAGGACAGGGTACACCGGGGAGCTGTTTTTT. This gives the protein CASNPGRTGYTGELFF.

This clonotype was counted many times. The V and J genes are TRBV20-1 and TRBJ2-3; no definite D call. Trimming left V 3 bases short and J 0 bases short, with 4 bases between. Per the germline V gene, CDR1 is DFQATT and CDR2 is SNEGSKA (reference sequence). This CDR3 is built from 12 residues. CDR3 nucleotide sequence: TGCAGTGCTAGCGGGAGCACAGATACGCAGTATTTT. Translation gives CSASGSTDTQYF.

This clonotype has only a few counts. The rearrangement links TRBV11-2 to TRBJ2-1, with D perhaps given as TRBD1 or TRBD2 (6 bases each). The CDR3 extends over 18 amino acids. Germline-derived CDR1 and CDR2 are SGHAT and FQNNGV. The V and J ends lost 4 bases and 1 base respectively, with 20 bases between them. CDR3 loop: CASSYAMGGRRSYNEQFF. CDR3 sequence (DNA): TGTGCCAGCAGCTATGCCATGGGGGGCAGGAGGTCCTACAATGAGCAGTTCTTC.

This clonotype was seen a few times. The rearrangement uses TRBV12-3 or TRBV12-4 and TRBJ2-3; tentatively, D is TRBD1 (6 bases). The V end lost 6 bases, the J end lost 2 bases, and 12 bases lay between the germline ends. The CDR3 contains 14 residues. Here the CDR3 reads CASSRTGITDTQYF. CDR3 DNA: TGTGCCAGCAGCCGTACAGGGATCACAGATACGCAGTATTTT.

This clonotype was observed many times. The rearrangement joins TRBV12-3 or TRBV12-4 to TRBJ2-7, with 9 bases that match TRBD1. V trimming: 5 bases; J trimming: 1 base; junction bases outside the gene matches: 12. This CDR3 has 17 amino acids. The CDR3 sequence is CASSPSLTGQGSYEQYF. Here the CDR3 DNA reads TGTGCCAGCAGTCCCTCTTTGACCGGACAGGGGTCCTACGAGCAGTACTTC.

This rearrangement joins TRBV3-1 to TRBJ2-1; D remains ambiguous. The CDR3 extends over 15 amino acids. Germline V gene data show CDR1 as LGHDT and CDR2 as YNNKEL (reference sequence). Trimming removed 2 bases at V and 3 bases at J, with 11 bases between. The CDR3 nucleotides read TGTGCCAGCAGCCAATCCCGGCAAGGCTACAATGAGCAGTTCTTC. Amino acids: CASSQSRQGYNEQFF.

This clonotype appeared many times. The chain links TRBV7-9 to TRBJ1-5; no definite D call. Germline V gives CDR1 SEHNR, CDR2 FQNEAQ (reference sequence). This CDR3 region has 13 residues. V was cut by 1 base and J by 6 bases, with 7 bases left in between. This chain's CDR3 is CASSLGESQPQHF. The CDR3 DNA is TGTGCCAGCAGCTTAGGGGAGAGTCAGCCCCAGCATTTT.

V usage is TRBV5-6 and J usage is TRBJ1-3; D is ambiguous. V gave up 1 base and J gave up 2 bases, with 10 bases separating them. This CDR3 comprises 15 residues. Germline V gene data show CDR1 as SGHDT and CDR2 as YYEEEE. CDR3 protein: CASSLSGLTGNTIYF. CDR3 DNA: TGTGCCAGCAGCTTGTCCGGGCTAACTGGAAACACCATATATTTT.

This clonotype occurred a few times. This chain connects TRBV29-1 to TRBJ2-4; D gene unclear. Between the trimmed V and J ends, which lost 6 bases and 0 bases, there was a span of 15 bases. This CDR3 has 15 residues. Per germline, CDR1 SQVTM and CDR2 ANQGSEA. The CDR3: CSVELRTLAKNIQYF. The CDR3 DNA follows: TGCAGCGTGGAGCTCAGAACCCTAGCCAAAAACATTCAGTACTTC. The variable domain in full, completed from reference TRBV29-1 and TRBJ2-4, reads SAVISQKPSRDICQRGTSLTIQCQVDSQVTMMFWYRQQPGQSLTLIATANQGSEATYESGFVIDKFPISRPNLTFSTLTVSNMSPEDSSIYLCSVELRTLAKNIQYFGAGTRLSVL.

The chain couples TRBV2 to TRBJ2-7, with unresolved D. Trimming cost V 8 bases and J 0 bases, with 8 bases left between them. Germline values: CDR1 SNHLY, CDR2 FYNNEI. The CDR3 length is 12 residues. The CDR3 DNA reads TGTGCCAGCCGCACCTTCTCCTACGAGCAGTACTTC. This sequence encodes CASRTFSYEQYF. The full variable domain, completed using reference TRBV2 and TRBJ2-7, is EPEVTQTPSHQVTQMGQEVILRCVPISNHLYFYWYRQILGQKVEFLVSFYNNEISEKSEIFDDQFSVERPDGSNFTLKIRSTKLEDSAMYFCASRTFSYEQYFGPGTRLTVT.

This clonotype was counted many times. The chain carries TRBV2 and TRBJ2-1; 9 bases line up with TRBD1. This CDR3 is 12 amino acids long. V trimming: 10 bases; J trimming: 15 bases; junction bases outside the gene matches: 13. Per the germline V gene, CDR1 is SNHLY and CDR2 is FYNNEI. CDR3 coding DNA: TGTGCCAACTCATCCGGGACAGGGTTTTCGTTCTTC. The encoded protein is CANSSGTGFSFF.

The chain is built from TRBV7-8 and TRBJ1-3, with a weak D call TRBD1 (5 bases). In germline, CDR1 is SGHVS, CDR2 FQNEAQ. The V end lost 4 bases, the J end lost 1 base, and 14 bases lay between the germline ends. The CDR3 covers 16 residues. CDR3 in DNA: TGTGCCAGCAGCTCGGGACCGGGGCGATCTGGAAACACCATATATTTT. This encodes CASSSGPGRSGNTIYF.

This clonotype was detected ten times or more. The rearrangement uses TRBV12-3 or TRBV12-4 and TRBJ1-2; possibly TRBD1 for D (5 bases). This CDR3 is 15 amino acids long. V lost 6 bases and J 1 base, leaving 15 bases between the germline ends. The CDR3 coding sequence is TGTGCCAGCAGGTCAGGGATCTCGCTTAACTATGGCTACACCTTC. It encodes CASRSGISLNYGYTF.

CDR3 protein: CASRSRDGRNTGELFF. In DNA, the CDR3 is TGTGCCAGCAGGTCCCGGGACGGTAGGAACACCGGGGAGCTGTTTTTT. The chain recombines TRBV7-9 with TRBJ2-2; D could derive from TRBD1 or TRBD2 (5 bases each). The CDR3 spans 16 residues. V dropped 6 bases and J dropped 1 base, with 15 bases sitting between them. Germline lookup yields CDR1 SEHNR and CDR2 FQNEAQ (reference sequence).